The clone carrying this TCR beta chain has a single count. Antigen unknown. The sample originates from a study of OX40 agonist ivuxolimab in advanced cancers. Trimming cost V 3 bases and J 4 bases, with 19 bases left between them. This CDR3 has 16 amino acids. Germline V gives CDR1 WSHSY, CDR2 SAAADI. The method was immunoSEQ multiplex PCR; TCRdb's version includes in-frame clones alone and lacks a portion of them. This repertoire shows around 63,000 clones, approximately 89% found once; its top ten account for around 1.1%. Study-wide points: Both blood CD4+ and CD8+ T cells showed clonal growth by week 6 at 0.1 to 3.0 mg/kg.

The receptor's source is an adult with an advanced solid tumor such as melanoma, head and neck, liver or kidney cancer. The sequences come from CD4+ or CD8+ T cells sorted from blood, collected in a trial of the OX40 agonist ivuxolimab. The chain joins TRBV10-2 to TRBJ2-7; tentative D call: TRBD2 (6 bases). The CDR3 spells CASSERRGDSGYEQYF. As DNA, the CDR3 is TGCGCCAGCAGTGAAAGGAGAGGTGACAGCGGGTACGAGCAGTACTTC.